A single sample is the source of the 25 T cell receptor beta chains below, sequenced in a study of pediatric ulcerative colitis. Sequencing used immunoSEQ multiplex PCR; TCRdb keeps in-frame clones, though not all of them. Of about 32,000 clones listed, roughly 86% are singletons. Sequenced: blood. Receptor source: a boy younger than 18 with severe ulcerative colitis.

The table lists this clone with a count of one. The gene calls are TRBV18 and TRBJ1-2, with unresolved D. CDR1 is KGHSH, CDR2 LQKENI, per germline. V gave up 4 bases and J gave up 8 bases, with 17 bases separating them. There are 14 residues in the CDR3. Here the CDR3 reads CASSQTIGAVGYTF. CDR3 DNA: TGTGCCAGCTCACAGACAATAGGCGCAGTAGGCTACACCTTC.

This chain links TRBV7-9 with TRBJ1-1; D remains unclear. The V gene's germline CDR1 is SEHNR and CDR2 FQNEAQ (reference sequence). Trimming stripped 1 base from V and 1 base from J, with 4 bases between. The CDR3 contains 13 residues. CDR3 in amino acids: CASSLEENTEAFF. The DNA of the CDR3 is TGTGCCAGCAGCTTAGAAGAGAACACTGAAGCTTTCTTT.

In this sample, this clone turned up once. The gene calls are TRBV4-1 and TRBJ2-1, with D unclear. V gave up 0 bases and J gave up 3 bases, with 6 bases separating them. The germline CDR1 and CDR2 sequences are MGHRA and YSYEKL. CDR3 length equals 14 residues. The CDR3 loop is CASSQEGYYNEQFF. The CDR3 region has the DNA TGCGCCAGCAGCCAAGAAGGTTACTACAATGAGCAGTTCTTC.

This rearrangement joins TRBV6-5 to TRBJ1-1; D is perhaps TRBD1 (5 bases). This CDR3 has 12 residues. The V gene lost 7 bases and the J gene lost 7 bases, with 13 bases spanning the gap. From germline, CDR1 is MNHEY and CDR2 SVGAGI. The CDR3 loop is CASIIGGVEAFF. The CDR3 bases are TGTGCCAGCATAATCGGAGGGGTTGAAGCTTTCTTT.

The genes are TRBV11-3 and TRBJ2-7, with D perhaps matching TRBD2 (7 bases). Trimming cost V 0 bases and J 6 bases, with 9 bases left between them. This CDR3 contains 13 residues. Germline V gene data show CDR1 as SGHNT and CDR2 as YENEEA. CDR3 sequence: CASSLEGGREQYF. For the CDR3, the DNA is TGTGCCAGCAGCTTAGAGGGGGGGCGCGAGCAGTACTTC.

CDR3: CASKWGQGNQPQHF. CDR3 sequence (DNA): TGTGCCAGTAAATGGGGACAGGGGAATCAGCCCCAGCATTTT. The chain employs TRBV19 and TRBJ1-5; 10 nucleotides align to TRBD1. CDR1 and CDR2 (germline): LNHDA, SQIVND (reference sequence). CDR3 size: 14 residues. After removal of 7 bases from V and 4 bases from J, the junction contained 4 bases not matched to a gene.

CDR3 DNA sequence: TGTGCCTGGAGTCAAGGGCTAGCCTACGAGCAGTACTTC. This codes for CAWSQGLAYEQYF. The chain combines TRBV30 with TRBJ2-7; D remains unclear. CDR1 is GTSNPN, CDR2 SVGIG, per germline (reference sequence). The CDR3 length is 13 residues. V gave up 2 bases and J gave up 2 bases, with 10 bases separating them.

The CDR3 nucleotides read TGTGCCAGCAGCCCTTCCCCGGGACAGGGTGAAAAACTGTTTTTT. Amino acids: CASSPSPGQGEKLFF. V is TRBV9 and J is TRBJ1-4; 9 nucleotides align to TRBD1. The CDR3 loop spans 15 amino acids. Germline lookup yields CDR1 SGDLS and CDR2 YYNGEE. The ends lost 4 bases at V and 7 bases at J; junction bases unmatched: 8. Based on the CDR3 plus reference TRBV9 and TRBJ1-4, the full variable domain is DSGVTQTPKHLITATGQRVTLRCSPRSGDLSVYWYQQSLDQGLQFLIQYYNGEERAKGNILERFSAQQFPDLHSELNLSSLELGDSALYFCASSPSPGQGEKLFFGSGTQLSVL.

CDR3 region: CASSPVEGGEKLFF. CDR3 coding DNA: TGCGCCAGCAGCCCCGTGGAGGGGGGTGAAAAACTGTTTTTT. The chain uses TRBV5-1 and TRBJ1-4, with D perhaps TRBD1 (6 bases). Trimming cost V 4 bases and J 7 bases, with 14 bases left between them. This CDR3 is 14 amino acids long. The V gene's germline CDR1 is SGHRS and CDR2 YFSETQ.

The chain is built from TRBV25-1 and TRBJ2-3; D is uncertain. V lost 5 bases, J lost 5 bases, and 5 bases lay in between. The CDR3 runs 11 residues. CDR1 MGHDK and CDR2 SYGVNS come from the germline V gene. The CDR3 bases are TGTGCCAGCAGTCAGATAGATACGCAGTATTTT. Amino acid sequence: CASSQIDTQYF.

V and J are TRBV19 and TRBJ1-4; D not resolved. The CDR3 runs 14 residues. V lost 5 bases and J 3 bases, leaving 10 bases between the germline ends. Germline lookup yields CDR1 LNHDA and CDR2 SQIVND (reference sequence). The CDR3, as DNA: TGTGCCAGTAGTGGTGTAAGGGCTAATGAAAAACTGTTTTTT. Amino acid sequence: CASSGVRANEKLFF.

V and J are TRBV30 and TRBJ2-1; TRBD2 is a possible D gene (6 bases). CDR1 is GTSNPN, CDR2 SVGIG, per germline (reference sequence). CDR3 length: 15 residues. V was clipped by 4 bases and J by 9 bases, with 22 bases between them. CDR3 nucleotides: TGTGCCTGGACCATACTCGGAGGGATATTTAGTGAGCAGTTCTTC. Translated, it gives CAWTILGGIFSEQFF.

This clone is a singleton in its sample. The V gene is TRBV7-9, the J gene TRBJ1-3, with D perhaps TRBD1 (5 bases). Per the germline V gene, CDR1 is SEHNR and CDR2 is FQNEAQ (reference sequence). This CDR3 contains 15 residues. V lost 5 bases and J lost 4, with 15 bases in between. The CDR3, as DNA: TGTGCCAGCAGCCCGATGGTCGGGGGGGGAAACACCATATATTTT. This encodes CASSPMVGGGNTIYF.

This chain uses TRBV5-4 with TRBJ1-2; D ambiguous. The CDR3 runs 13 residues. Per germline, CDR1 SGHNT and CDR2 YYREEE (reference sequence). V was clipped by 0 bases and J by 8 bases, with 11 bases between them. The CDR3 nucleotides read TGTGCCAGCAGCTTGGCCGGAGGCTACGGCTACACCTTC. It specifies CASSLAGGYGYTF.

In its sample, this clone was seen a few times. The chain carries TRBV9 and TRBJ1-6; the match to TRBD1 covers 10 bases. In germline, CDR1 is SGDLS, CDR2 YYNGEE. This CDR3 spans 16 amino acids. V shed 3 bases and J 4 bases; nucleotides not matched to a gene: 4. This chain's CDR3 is CASSAPGQGYNSPLHF. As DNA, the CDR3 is TGTGCCAGCAGCGCCCCGGGACAGGGGTATAATTCACCCCTCCACTTT.

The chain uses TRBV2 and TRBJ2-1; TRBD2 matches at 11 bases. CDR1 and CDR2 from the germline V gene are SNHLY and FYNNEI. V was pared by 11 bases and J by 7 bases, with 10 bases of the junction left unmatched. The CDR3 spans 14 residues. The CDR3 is CAGQIAGGLNEQFF. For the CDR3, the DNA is TGTGCCGGGCAGATAGCGGGGGGGCTTAATGAGCAGTTCTTC.

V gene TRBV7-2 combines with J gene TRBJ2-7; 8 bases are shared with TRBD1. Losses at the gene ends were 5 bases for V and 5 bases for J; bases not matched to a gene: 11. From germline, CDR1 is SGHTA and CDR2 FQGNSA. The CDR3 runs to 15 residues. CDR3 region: CASSPGQGLINEQYF. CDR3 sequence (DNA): TGTGCCAGCAGCCCAGGACAGGGTCTAATAAACGAGCAGTACTTC.

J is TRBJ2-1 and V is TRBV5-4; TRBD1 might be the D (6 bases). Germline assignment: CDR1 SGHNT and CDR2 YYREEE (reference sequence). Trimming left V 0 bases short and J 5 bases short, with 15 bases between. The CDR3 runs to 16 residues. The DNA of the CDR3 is TGTGCCAGCAGCTTGGATCCAGGGGACGTCCACAATGAGCAGTTCTTC. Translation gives CASSLDPGDVHNEQFF. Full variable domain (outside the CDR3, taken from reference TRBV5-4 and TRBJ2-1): ETGVTQSPTHLIKTRGQQVTLRCSSQSGHNTVSWYQQALGQGPQFIFQYYREEENGRGNFPPRFSGLQFPNYSSELNVNALELDDSALYLCASSLDPGDVHNEQFFGPGTRLTVL.

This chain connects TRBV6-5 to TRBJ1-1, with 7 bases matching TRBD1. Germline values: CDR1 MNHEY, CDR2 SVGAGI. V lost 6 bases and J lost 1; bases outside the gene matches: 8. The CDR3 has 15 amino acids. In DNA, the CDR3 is TGTGCCAGCAGGTCCGATGGACAGGCGAACACTGAAGCTTTCTTT. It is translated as CASRSDGQANTEAFF.

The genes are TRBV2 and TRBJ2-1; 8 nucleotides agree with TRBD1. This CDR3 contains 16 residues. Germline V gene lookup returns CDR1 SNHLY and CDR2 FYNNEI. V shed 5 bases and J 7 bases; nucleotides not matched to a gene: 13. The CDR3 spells CASSHFRDRSSNEQFF. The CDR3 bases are TGTGCCAGCAGTCACTTCCGGGACAGGAGTAGTAATGAGCAGTTCTTC. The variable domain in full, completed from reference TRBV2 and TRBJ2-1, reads EPEVTQTPSHQVTQMGQEVILRCVPISNHLYFYWYRQILGQKVEFLVSFYNNEISEKSEIFDDQFSVERPDGSNFTLKIRSTKLEDSAMYFCASSHFRDRSSNEQFFGPGTRLTVL.

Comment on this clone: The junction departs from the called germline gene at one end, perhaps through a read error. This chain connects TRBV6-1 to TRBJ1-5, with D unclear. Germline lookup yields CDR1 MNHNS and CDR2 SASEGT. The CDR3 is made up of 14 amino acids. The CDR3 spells CSASYSGSNQPQHF. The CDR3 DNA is TGCTCAGCATCTTACAGTGGCAGCAATCAGCCCCAGCATTTT.

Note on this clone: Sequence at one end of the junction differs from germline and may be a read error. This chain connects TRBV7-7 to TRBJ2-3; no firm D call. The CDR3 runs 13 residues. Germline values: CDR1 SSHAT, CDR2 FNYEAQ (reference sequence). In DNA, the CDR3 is TGTGCTAGCAGCCCCAAGTGGGCGGATACGCAGTATTTT. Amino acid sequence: CASSPKWADTQYF.

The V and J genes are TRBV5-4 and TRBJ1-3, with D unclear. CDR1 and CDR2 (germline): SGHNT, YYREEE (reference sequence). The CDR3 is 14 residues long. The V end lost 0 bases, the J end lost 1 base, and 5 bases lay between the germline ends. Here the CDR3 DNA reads TGTGCCAGCAGCTTGGGTCGATCTGGAAACACCATATATTTT. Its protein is CASSLGRSGNTIYF.

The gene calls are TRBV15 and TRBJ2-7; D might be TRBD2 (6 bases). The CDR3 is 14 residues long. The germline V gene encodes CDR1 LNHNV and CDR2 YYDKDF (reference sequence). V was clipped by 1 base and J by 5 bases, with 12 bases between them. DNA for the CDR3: TGTGCCACCAGCAGAGCCCTCGGGGGTGACGAGCAGTACTTC. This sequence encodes CATSRALGGDEQYF.

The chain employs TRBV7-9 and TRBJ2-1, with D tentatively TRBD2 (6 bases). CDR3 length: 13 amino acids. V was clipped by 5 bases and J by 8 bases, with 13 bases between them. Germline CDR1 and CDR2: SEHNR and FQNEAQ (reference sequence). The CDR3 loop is CASSVGLLDEQFF. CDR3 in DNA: TGTGCCAGCAGCGTGGGACTTCTGGATGAGCAGTTCTTC.